Included here is one T cell receptor (beta chain) sequence, with context. Its antigen is unknown. Base-call qualities are not available, and no considerably larger clone is one nucleotide away. The data originate from a study of blood T cell repertoires in COVID-19 (dated by TCRdb to the early 2020s). As for the study more broadly: The collaborator samples originated in the United States, Italy and Spain and spanned the acute and convalescent phases of COVID-19. The sample metadata nearly always contained a de-identified subject ID, COVID-19 status, age in years and sex. Where available, HLA class I and class II types were taken from metadata supplied by the sample provider and were not determined by assay-based typing. Deeply sampled blood TCRbeta repertoires from subjects exposed to, actively infected with, or recovered from COVID-19 were included in the dataset. The repertoires were released in a freely available public database meant as a resource for research on the immune response to SARS-CoV-2. The material from the prospective study consisted of cDNA or gDNA derived from T cells, B-cell-depleted T cells, or PBMCs. Samples came from the ongoing ImmuneRACE study (first 160 participants) plus 1,254 subjects from 6 global collaborators.

TCRbeta CDR3 regions were amplified from genomic DNA by means of the immunoSEQ Assay, a bias-controlled multiplex PCR. From the authors' description of their analysis: Within the assay, amplification of reference gene primers was used to estimate how many nucleated cells each sample contained. To quantify the absolute abundance of each unique TCRbeta CDR3 rearrangement, sequence reads were collapsed and filtered. Productive Simpson clonality was computed per sample as the square root of Simpson's diversity index over productive rearrangements. TCRdb holds this immuneACCESS table with in-frame rearrangements only. Some clones are missing; in checked studies, unresolved V genes explain under half, and the rest has no known cause. The V and J calls and clone size come from that table; D and trimming were worked out from the DNA. In all, the sample holds about 440,000 clones, and 70% to 90% of those were seen once. Together, the top ten hold approximately 2% of the sample.

Results the study describes overall, beyond this receptor: The amount of clinical and demographic metadata varied by source and participant and was provided uncurated.

In the prospective study, participants were about 18 to 95 years old, resided in fewer than 25 geographic areas of the United States, and were enrolled through a virtual design. Cohort assignment in the prospective study relied on participant-reported clinical history from a screening survey and a study questionnaire. In the prospective study, whole blood, serum and a nasopharyngeal or oropharyngeal swab were collected from each participant by mobile phlebotomists. Participants in the prospective study had the option to provide additional blood draws and questionnaires over an approximately two-month period. Before DNA extraction, prospective study blood samples were shipped either frozen or at room temperature. The CDR3 has 13 amino acids, counting the end cysteine and phenylalanine. Only the CDR3 region is kept as DNA, spanning 39 bases read in frame from base 1. V trim: 5 bases; J trim: 7 bases; unmatched bases: 4. CDR1 and CDR2 were assigned from the germline V gene as MNHEY and SVGEGT.

Sequencing input: PBMCs or T cells enriched from blood (not recorded which). The clonotype comes from a woman aged 18-29 years with acute COVID-19. The chain is made from TRBV6-2 or TRBV6-3 and TRBJ2-2; 7 of the junction bases match TRBD1. The CDR3 here reads CASSGQVVGELFF. The nucleotide sequence reads TGTGCCAGCAGTGGACAGGTTGTCGGGGAGCTGTTTTTT.